Below are 26 T cell receptor beta chains sequenced from a single sample in a study of T cell responses to AZD1222 COVID-19 vaccine (dated by TCRdb to the early 2020s). The time point label for this specimen denotes: baseline before first vaccination. Receptor amplification or capture employed the immunoSEQ multiplex PCR assay. Held by TCRdb, this immuneACCESS table contains in-frame sequences only and omits some clones. Under half of the omission traces to an unresolved V gene where checked; the cause of the rest is unknown. The sample data list about 120,000 clones, and 85% to 95% of these were observed just once. The top ten constitute 2.5% to 3.5% of the sample. This specimen was peripheral blood, taken on day 0 of AZD1222 vaccination. These receptors originate from an adult in good health.

V is TRBV3-1 (or the pseudogene TRBV3-2) and J is TRBJ1-6, with D possibly being TRBD1 (6 bases). Trimming removed 5 bases from V and 9 bases from J, with 20 bases in between. Per the germline V gene, CDR1 is LGHDT and CDR2 is YNNKEL (reference sequence). The length of the CDR3 is 16 residues. CDR3 in amino acids: CASSEQGPGVRSPLHF. CDR3 coding DNA: TGTGCCAGCAGCGAACAGGGTCCCGGGGTTCGTTCACCCCTCCACTTT.

The chain couples TRBV11-2 to TRBJ2-5, with D unresolved. The V and J ends lost 3 bases and 4 bases respectively, with 15 bases between them. Germline assignment: CDR1 SGHAT and CDR2 FQNNGV. This CDR3 is built from 15 residues. Here the CDR3 DNA reads TGTGCCAGCAGCTTTCAGTGGGTTCGTGCAGAGACCCAGTACTTC. This encodes CASSFQWVRAETQYF.

V gene TRBV7-8 combines with J gene TRBJ2-1; 10 nucleotides match TRBD1. The CDR3 has 15 residues. V gave up 3 bases and J gave up 5 bases; unmatched junction bases: 4. Germline CDR1 SGHVS, CDR2 FQNEAQ. The CDR3 DNA is TGTGCCAGCAGCTTCTGGACAGGGGGGAACAATGAGCAGTTCTTC. Its translation is CASSFWTGGNNEQFF. The full variable domain, with the rest looked up from reference TRBV7-8 and TRBJ2-1, is GAGVSQSPRYKVAKRGQDVALRCDPISGHVSLFWYQQALGQGPEFLTYFQNEAQLDKSGLPSDRFFAERPEGSVSTLKIQRTQQEDSAVYLCASSFWTGGNNEQFFGPGTRLTVL.

This rearrangement joins TRBV15 to TRBJ1-6; 7 bases fit TRBD1. CDR1 and CDR2 (germline): LNHNV, YYDKDF (reference sequence). There are 15 residues in the CDR3. With 1 base clipped from V and 14 bases from J, the junction kept 11 bases outside the gene matches. The CDR3 region has the DNA TGTGCCACCAGCAGAGGAACAGGGGCCGGGGGGACCCTCCACTTT. It specifies CATSRGTGAGGTLHF. The full variable domain, rest sourced from reference TRBV15 and TRBJ1-6, is DAMVIQNPRYQVTQFGKPVTLSCSQTLNHNVMYWYQQKSSQAPKLLFHYYDKDFNNEADTPDNFQSRRPNTSFCFLDIRSPGLGDTAMYLCATSRGTGAGGTLHFGNGTRLTVT.

The CDR3 DNA reads TGTGCCAGCAGCCTTTTAGGAGGCTACACCTTC. Its translation is CASSLLGGYTF. The chain couples TRBV2 to TRBJ1-2; D remains unclear. The CDR3 sequence is 11 residues long. Germline V gives CDR1 SNHLY, CDR2 FYNNEI. Trimming pared 6 bases from V and 8 bases from J, leaving 10 bases between.

The chain recombines TRBV19 with TRBJ1-5, with D unresolved. This CDR3 has 16 residues. From germline, CDR1 is LNHDA and CDR2 SQIVND (reference sequence). Deletions cut 5 bases from V and 1 base from J, with 15 bases between. The CDR3 bases are TGTGCCAGTAGTCCTCAGTACCTTCCCAGCAATCAGCCCCAGCATTTT. Amino acids: CASSPQYLPSNQPQHF.

This clone was observed a single time. V and J are TRBV18 and TRBJ2-7; 12 bases are shared with TRBD1. Looked up from germline, CDR1 is KGHSH and CDR2 is LQKENI. CDR3 size: 18 residues. With V trimmed by 5 bases and J by 5 bases, 16 bases remained unmatched. For the CDR3, the DNA is TGTGCCAGCTCATCCCAACCCACACCGGGACAGGGGGCCAACGAGCAGTACTTC. Translated, it gives CASSSQPTPGQGANEQYF.

The gene calls are TRBV28 and TRBJ1-3, with 10 bases identical to TRBD1. Germline V gene sequence: CDR1 MDHEN, CDR2 SYDVKM. The V segment lost 7 bases and the J segment 5 bases; nucleotides outside the gene matches: 11. The CDR3 consists of 16 residues. CDR3: CASIPWDRGFRNTIYF. Written as DNA, the CDR3 is TGTGCCAGCATCCCATGGGACAGGGGATTTCGAAACACCATATATTTT.

This clone was recorded only once. The chain uses TRBV27 and TRBJ2-2, with D unclear. Looked up from germline, CDR1 is MNHEY and CDR2 is SMNVEV (reference sequence). Trimming left V 6 bases short and J 6 bases short, with 11 bases between. This CDR3 has 13 residues. The CDR3 protein is CASRSHWSGELFF. The DNA of the CDR3 is TGTGCCAGCAGATCTCATTGGTCCGGGGAGCTGTTTTTT.

The chain recombines TRBV19 with TRBJ1-2, with D unclear. CDR1 is LNHDA, CDR2 SQIVND, per germline (reference sequence). Trimming pared 10 bases from V and 2 bases from J, leaving 5 bases between. The CDR3 covers 10 residues. The CDR3 protein is CATGNYGYTF. CDR3 coding DNA: TGTGCCACCGGGAACTATGGCTACACCTTC.

The chain couples TRBV7-8 to TRBJ2-7; TRBD2 is a possible D gene (5 bases). The CDR3 runs to 14 residues. The germline gives CDR1 SGHVS, CDR2 FQNEAQ. V gave up 1 base and J gave up 2 bases, with 9 bases separating them. CDR3 in DNA: TGTGCCAGCAGCTTAGACCGGGAAACCTACGAGCAGTACTTC. This codes for CASSLDRETYEQYF.

The chain is built from TRBV9 and TRBJ1-1; no clear D gene. This CDR3 contains 15 residues. The germline V gene encodes CDR1 SGDLS and CDR2 YYNGEE. Deletions cut 0 bases from V and 1 base from J, with 10 bases between. Here the CDR3 DNA reads TGTGCCAGCAGCGTAGTACCAGCCCCGAACACTGAAGCTTTCTTT. Its translation: CASSVVPAPNTEAFF.

This chain uses TRBV2 with TRBJ1-4, with D possibly TRBD1 on 5 matching bases. In germline, CDR1 is SNHLY, CDR2 FYNNEI. V was pared by 3 bases and J by 0 bases, with 17 bases between. The CDR3 spans 18 residues. The CDR3 sequence: CASSESWGFGATNEKLFF. CDR3 nucleotide sequence: TGTGCCAGCAGTGAGAGCTGGGGCTTCGGGGCAACTAATGAAAAACTGTTTTTT.

This chain links TRBV7-2 with TRBJ1-2; the D gene is possibly TRBD1 (5 bases). V lost 5 bases, J lost 6 bases, and 22 bases lay in between. The CDR3 contains 16 residues. CDR1 is SGHTA and CDR2 is FQGNSA in the germline V gene. The CDR3 protein is CASSPGQYVGGDGYTF. The CDR3 coding sequence is TGTGCCAGCAGCCCAGGCCAGTACGTCGGAGGGGATGGCTACACCTTC.

This clone was seen a few times. J is TRBJ1-6 and V is TRBV27, with a tentative D call TRBD1 (5 bases). Germline loops: CDR1 MNHEY, CDR2 SMNVEV (reference sequence). Trimming stripped 2 bases from V and 11 bases from J, with 19 bases between. The CDR3 totals 16 residues. CDR3 DNA sequence: TGTGCCAGCAGTTTAACCGGGACTAAATTCAGAGCACCCCTCCACTTT. The encoded protein is CASSLTGTKFRAPLHF.

The genes are TRBV3-1 (or the pseudogene TRBV3-2) and TRBJ2-3; no clear D gene. The CDR3 consists of 14 residues. V was cut by 6 bases and J by 1 base, with 11 bases left in between. Germline V gene lookup returns CDR1 LGHDT and CDR2 YNNKEL (reference sequence). The CDR3 sequence is CASSPQGRTDTQYF. The CDR3 region has the DNA TGTGCCAGCAGTCCACAAGGACGCACAGATACGCAGTATTTT.

The J gene is TRBJ2-1, the V gene TRBV19, with 9 bases that match TRBD1. The CDR3 runs 15 residues. J gave up 9 bases and V 4 bases, and 10 bases lay outside the gene matches. Germline V gene sequence: CDR1 LNHDA, CDR2 SQIVND (reference sequence). The CDR3 protein is CASSTYRGPNGEQFF. In nucleotides, the CDR3 is TGTGCCAGTAGTACATACAGGGGGCCCAATGGTGAGCAGTTCTTC.

The sample holds one count of this clone. The rearrangement joins TRBV5-1 to TRBJ2-1; the match to TRBD2 covers 7 bases. After removal of 3 bases from V and 1 base from J, the junction contained 7 bases not matched to a gene. Germline V lookup: CDR1 SGHRS, CDR2 YFSETQ. The CDR3 spans 16 residues. CDR3 amino acids: CASSSSRGGSYNEQFF. Here the CDR3 DNA reads TGCGCCAGCAGCTCGTCGCGCGGGGGATCCTACAATGAGCAGTTCTTC. Looking up the rest from reference TRBV5-1 and TRBJ2-1 gives the full variable domain: KAGVTQTPRYLIKTRGQQVTLSCSPISGHRSVSWYQQTPGQGLQFLFEYFSETQRNKGNFPGRFSGRQFSNSRSEMNVSTLELGDSALYLCASSSSRGGSYNEQFFGPGTRLTVL.

This clone has a handful of counts. J is TRBJ1-6 and V is TRBV2; 7 nucleotides align to TRBD1. Per germline, CDR1 SNHLY and CDR2 FYNNEI. V was pared by 8 bases and J by 4 bases, with 8 bases of the junction left unmatched. CDR3 length equals 15 residues. DNA of the CDR3: TGTGCCAGCGCGCCACCGGGACAGTATAATTCACCCCTCCACTTT. It translates to CASAPPGQYNSPLHF. Looking up the rest from reference TRBV2 and TRBJ1-6 gives the full variable domain: EPEVTQTPSHQVTQMGQEVILRCVPISNHLYFYWYRQILGQKVEFLVSFYNNEISEKSEIFDDQFSVERPDGSNFTLKIRSTKLEDSAMYFCASAPPGQYNSPLHFGNGTRLTVT.

The J gene is TRBJ1-2, the V gene TRBV10-2; D unresolved. The CDR3 totals 16 residues. Germline V gene sequence: CDR1 WSHSY, CDR2 SAAADI. Deletions cut 8 bases from V and 4 bases from J, with 23 bases between. In DNA, the CDR3 is TGCGCCAGCGCGGGCTTCGTGGCAGACCTTATCTATGGCTACACCTTC. Encoded protein: CASAGFVADLIYGYTF.

The V gene is TRBV19, the J gene TRBJ2-3; no clear D gene. This CDR3 region has 15 residues. Germline assignment: CDR1 LNHDA and CDR2 SQIVND (reference sequence). Trimming took 4 bases from V and 2 from J, leaving 13 bases between them. The CDR3 loop reads CASSKASQLTDTQYF. CDR3 nucleotide sequence: TGTGCCAGTAGTAAAGCCTCACAGCTCACAGATACGCAGTATTTT. Drawing the rest from reference TRBV19 and TRBJ2-3, the complete variable domain is DGGITQSPKYLFRKEGQNVTLSCEQNLNHDAMYWYRQDPGQGLRLIYYSQIVNDFQKGDIAEGYSVSREKKESFPLTVTSAQKNPTAFYLCASSKASQLTDTQYFGPGTRLTVL.

The rearrangement uses TRBV6-5 and TRBJ2-5; D possibly corresponds to TRBD2 (6 bases). CDR3 length: 13 amino acids. Germline-derived CDR1 and CDR2 are MNHEY and SVGAGI. The V and J ends lost 2 bases and 5 bases respectively, with 9 bases between them. The CDR3 region has the DNA TGTGCCAGCAGTTACCCGGAGGGGGAGACCCAGTACTTC. This encodes CASSYPEGETQYF.

The CDR3 here is CASSDSTQVVNEQFF. DNA for the CDR3: TGTGCCAGCAGTGACTCGACCCAAGTCGTGAATGAGCAGTTCTTC. The chain combines TRBV6-4 with TRBJ2-1; D remains ambiguous. This CDR3 is built from 15 residues. Germline V lookup: CDR1 MRHNA, CDR2 SNTAGT. The V end was cut by 0 bases, the J end by 7 bases, with 13 bases between.

The V gene is TRBV3-1 (or the pseudogene TRBV3-2), the J gene TRBJ2-7; D is perhaps TRBD1 (6 bases). In germline, CDR1 is LGHDT, CDR2 YNNKEL (reference sequence). There are 14 residues in the CDR3. The V and J ends lost 6 bases and 0 bases respectively, with 12 bases between them. The CDR3 DNA follows: TGTGCCAGCAGTCGGGACACAATCTCCTACGAGCAGTACTTC. Its translation is CASSRDTISYEQYF.

This chain connects TRBV19 to TRBJ1-5, with D tentatively TRBD1 (5 bases). V lost 5 bases, J lost 6 bases, and 14 bases lay in between. CDR1 and CDR2 (germline): LNHDA, SQIVND (reference sequence). The CDR3 covers 14 residues. CDR3 nucleotides: TGTGCCAGTAGTCACTGGGGAGACAGTCAGCCCCAGCATTTT. This translates into CASSHWGDSQPQHF. Variable domain in full (rest from reference TRBV19 and TRBJ1-5): DGGITQSPKYLFRKEGQNVTLSCEQNLNHDAMYWYRQDPGQGLRLIYYSQIVNDFQKGDIAEGYSVSREKKESFPLTVTSAQKNPTAFYLCASSHWGDSQPQHFGDGTRLSIL.

The chain employs TRBV11-2 and TRBJ1-4, with TRBD1 as a possible D gene (6 bases). Per the germline V gene, CDR1 is SGHAT and CDR2 is FQNNGV. The CDR3 extends over 14 amino acids. Trimming removed 5 bases at V and 7 bases at J, with 14 bases between. The DNA for the CDR3 is TGTGCCAGCAGCCCGGCCCTCAGGGGTGAAAAACTGTTTTTT. Translating it yields CASSPALRGEKLFF. The whole variable domain, remainder taken from reference TRBV11-2 and TRBJ1-4, is EAGVAQSPRYKIIEKRQSVAFWCNPISGHATLYWYQQILGQGPKLLIQFQNNGVVDDSQLPKDRFSAERLKGVDSTLKIQPAKLEDSAVYLCASSPALRGEKLFFGSGTQLSVL.